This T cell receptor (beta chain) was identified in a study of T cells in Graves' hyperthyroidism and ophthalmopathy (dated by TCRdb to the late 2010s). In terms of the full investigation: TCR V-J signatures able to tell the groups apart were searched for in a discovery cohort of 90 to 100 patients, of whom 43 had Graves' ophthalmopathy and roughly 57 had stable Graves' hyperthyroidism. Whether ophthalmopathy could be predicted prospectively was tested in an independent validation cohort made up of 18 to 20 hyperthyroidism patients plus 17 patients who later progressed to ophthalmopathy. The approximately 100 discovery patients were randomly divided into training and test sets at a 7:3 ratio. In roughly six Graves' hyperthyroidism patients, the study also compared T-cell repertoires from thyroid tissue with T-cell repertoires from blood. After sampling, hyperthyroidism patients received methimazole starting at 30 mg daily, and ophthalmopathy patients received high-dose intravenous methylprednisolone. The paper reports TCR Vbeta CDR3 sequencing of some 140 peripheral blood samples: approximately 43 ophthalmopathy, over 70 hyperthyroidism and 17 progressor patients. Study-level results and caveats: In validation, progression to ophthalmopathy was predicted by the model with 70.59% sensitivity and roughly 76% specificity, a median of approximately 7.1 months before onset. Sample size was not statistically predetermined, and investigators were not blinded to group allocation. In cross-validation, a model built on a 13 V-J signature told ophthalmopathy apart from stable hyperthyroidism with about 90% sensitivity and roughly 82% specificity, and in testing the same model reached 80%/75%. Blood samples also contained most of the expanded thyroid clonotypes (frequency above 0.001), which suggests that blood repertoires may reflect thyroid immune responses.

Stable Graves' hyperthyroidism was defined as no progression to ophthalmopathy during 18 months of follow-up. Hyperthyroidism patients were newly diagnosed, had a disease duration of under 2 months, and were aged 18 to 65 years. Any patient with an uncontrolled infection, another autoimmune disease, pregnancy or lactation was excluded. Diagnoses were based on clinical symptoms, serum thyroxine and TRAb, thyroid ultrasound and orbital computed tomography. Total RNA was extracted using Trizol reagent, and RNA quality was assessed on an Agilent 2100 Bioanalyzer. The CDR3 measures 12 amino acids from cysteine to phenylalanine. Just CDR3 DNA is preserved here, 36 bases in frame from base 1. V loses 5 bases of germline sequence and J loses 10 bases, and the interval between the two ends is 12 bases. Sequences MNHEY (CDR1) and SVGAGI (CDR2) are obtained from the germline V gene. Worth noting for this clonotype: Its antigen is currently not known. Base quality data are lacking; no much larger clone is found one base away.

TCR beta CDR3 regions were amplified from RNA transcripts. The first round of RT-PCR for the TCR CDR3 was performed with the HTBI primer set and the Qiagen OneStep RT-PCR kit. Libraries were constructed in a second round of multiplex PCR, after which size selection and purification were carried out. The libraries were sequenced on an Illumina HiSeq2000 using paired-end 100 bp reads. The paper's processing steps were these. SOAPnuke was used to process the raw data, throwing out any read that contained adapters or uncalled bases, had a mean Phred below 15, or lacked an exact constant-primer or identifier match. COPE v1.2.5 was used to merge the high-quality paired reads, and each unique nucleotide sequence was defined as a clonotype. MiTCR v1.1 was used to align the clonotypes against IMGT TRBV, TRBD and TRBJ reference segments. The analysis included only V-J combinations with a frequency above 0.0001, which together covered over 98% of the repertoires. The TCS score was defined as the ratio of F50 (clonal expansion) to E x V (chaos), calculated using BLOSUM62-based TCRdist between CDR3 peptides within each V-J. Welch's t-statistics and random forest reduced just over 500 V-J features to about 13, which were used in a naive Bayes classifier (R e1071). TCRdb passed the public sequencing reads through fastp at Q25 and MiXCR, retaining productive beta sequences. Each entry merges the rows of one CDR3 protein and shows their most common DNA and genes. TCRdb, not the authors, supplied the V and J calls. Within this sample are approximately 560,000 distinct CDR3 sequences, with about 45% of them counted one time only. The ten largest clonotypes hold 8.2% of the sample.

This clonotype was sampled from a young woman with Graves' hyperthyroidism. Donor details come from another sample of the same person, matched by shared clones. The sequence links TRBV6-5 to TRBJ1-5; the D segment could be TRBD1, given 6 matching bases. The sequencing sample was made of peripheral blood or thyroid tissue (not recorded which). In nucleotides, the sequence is TGTGCCAGCAGTCCACAGGGTGAACCCCAGCATTTT. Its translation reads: CASSPQGEPQHF.